This T cell receptor beta chain derives from a study of cytomegalovirus exposure and HLA in healthy donors. The study, taken as a whole, reports: Beyond CMV serostatus, there was no information to go on about immune exposure. Certain indistinguishable V segments, among them TRBV6-2 and TRBV6-3, were excluded. Reported performance of the classifier showed diagnosis of cytomegalovirus status with high specificity and sensitivity.

For this clone: Its antigen remains unidentified.

Trimming took 6 bases from V and 7 from J; bases not matched to a gene: 4. Per germline, CDR1 MNHEY and CDR2 SVGAGI. CDR3 length: 14 residues. With 60 Vbeta and 13 Jbeta primers, the PCR was carried out. Generated by immunoSEQ multiplex PCR, the TCRdb table keeps only in-frame clones and is missing some. The table records roughly 150,000 clones, 80% of them present only once. The receptor comes from a man in his thirties or forties in good health and CMV-seronegative. Sequenced input: PBMCs. V and J are TRBV6-5 and TRBJ2-1; the match to TRBD2 covers 12 bases. The CDR3 loop is CASSRGLAGNEQFF. The CDR3 nucleotides read TGTGCCAGCAGCCGTGGACTAGCGGGAAATGAGCAGTTCTTC.